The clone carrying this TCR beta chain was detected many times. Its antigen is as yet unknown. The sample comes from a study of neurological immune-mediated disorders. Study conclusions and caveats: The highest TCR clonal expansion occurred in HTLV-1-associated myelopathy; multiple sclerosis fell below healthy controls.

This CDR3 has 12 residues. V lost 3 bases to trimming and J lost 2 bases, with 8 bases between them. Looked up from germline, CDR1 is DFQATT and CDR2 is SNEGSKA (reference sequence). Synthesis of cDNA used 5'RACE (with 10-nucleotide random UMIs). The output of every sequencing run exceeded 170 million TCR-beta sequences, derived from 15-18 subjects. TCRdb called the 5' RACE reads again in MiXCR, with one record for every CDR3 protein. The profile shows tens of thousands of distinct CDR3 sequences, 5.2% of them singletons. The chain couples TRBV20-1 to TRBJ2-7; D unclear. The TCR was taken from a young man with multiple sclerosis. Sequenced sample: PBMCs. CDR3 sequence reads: CSASSLTYEQYF. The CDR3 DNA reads TGCAGTGCTAGTTCCCTTACCTACGAGCAGTACTTC.